Sequencing of this T cell receptor beta chain was carried out in a study of Graves' ophthalmopathy and Graves' hyperthyroidism. Background on the study: The study drew peripheral blood at initial diagnosis, before any treatment.

CDR3 regions of TCR beta were amplified from RNA transcripts. HTBI primers were used in a first-round RT-PCR, which preceded a second-round multiplex PCR. Each CDR3 protein is one row after TCRdb ran MiXCR on the multiplex PCR reads. The sample has about 660,000 distinct CDR3 sequences, more than 40% seen once. The sample holds many counts of this clonotype. Its specificity is not known. Study outcomes and limitations: The blood repertoire also included most expanded thyroid clonotypes above 0.001 frequency.

Under 3 months in duration, the ophthalmopathy in affected donors had moderate-to-severe activity, CAS ≥3 and NOSPECS ≥4. Ineligible for inclusion were patients with other autoimmune diseases, uncontrolled infections, pregnancy or lactation. CDR3 length equals 14 residues. Per the germline V gene, CDR1 is MNHNS and CDR2 is SASEGT. V lost 2 bases, J lost 8 bases, and 10 bases lay in between. This sequence originates from an adult man with Graves' ophthalmopathy. Sequenced sample: peripheral blood. The J gene is TRBJ1-6, the V gene TRBV6-1; D unresolved. CDR3 bases: TGTGCCAGCAGTGAAAGTTTCGGGTATTCACCCCTCCACTTT. Its translation: CASSESFGYSPLHF.